These T cell receptor beta chains were read from a single sample in a study of CD8+CD57+ T cells in acquired aplastic anemia. One entry per CDR3 protein, called by TCRdb with MiXCR from the reads. The sample lists approximately 130,000 distinct CDR3 sequences; 55% to 70% were seen once. Sequenced input: sorted CD4+, CD8+, or CD8+CD57+ T cells (not recorded which) from PBMCs. All receptors derive from a human donor with aplastic anemia. Both conserved end residues are part of each CDR3. A D gene is named only where the DNA matches it firmly. Expanded clones are given a class, and other clones once, few, many or no size at all.

j_call cdr3_length d_call clone_size v_call cdr3_nt cdr3_aa
TRBJ2-7 14 TRBD2 few TRBV6-5 TGTGCCAGCAGTTACGGGAGGGCCTCCTACGAGCAGTACTTC CASSYGRASYEQYF
TRBJ1-5 16 TRBD1 . TRBV24-1 TGTGCCACCAGCTTAGGACAGGGGGGATACAATGAGCCCCAGCATTTT CATSLGQGGYNEPQHF
TRBJ1-2 12 TRBD1 . TRBV2 TGTGCCATCTCCTCGACAGGGTATGGCTACACCTTC CAISSTGYGYTF
TRBJ1-2 14 . many TRBV7-9 TGTGCCAGCAGCTCCCCCGACAAGTTCTATGGCTACACCTTC CASSSPDKFYGYTF
TRBJ2-7 14 . few TRBV2 TGTGCCAGCGGCCAGGGCCCGTGGAGCTACGAGCAGTACTTC CASGQGPWSYEQYF
TRBJ2-7 14 . . TRBV20-1 TGCAGTGCGAAACAGGGATCTGGGGTTGGCGAGCAGTACTTC CSAKQGSGVGEQYF
TRBJ1-1 14 . . TRBV9 TGTGCCAGCAGCGTCCGGGGGTTCAACACTGAAGCTTTCTTT CASSVRGFNTEAFF
TRBJ1-1 15 . few TRBV10-1 TGCGCCAGCAGTGAGGAAAGAGGTTGGAACACTGAAGCTTTCTTT CASSEERGWNTEAFF
TRBJ1-5 15 . many TRBV19 TGTGCCAGTAGTTCGCGCAGACTAGGGCGGGAGCCCCAGCATTTT CASSSRRLGREPQHF
TRBJ2-3 14 . few TRBV6-2/TRBV6-3 TGTGCCAGCAGGTCGGGACCGACCACAGATACGCAGTATTTT CASRSGPTTDTQYF
TRBJ2-5 14 . . TRBV7-2 TGTGCCAGCAGCTTTGTGGACAGAAAAGAGACCCAGTACTTC CASSFVDRKETQYF
TRBJ1-1 13 . . TRBV9 TGTGCCAGCAGCCTTGGGACGAGCACTGAAGCTTTCTTT CASSLGTSTEAFF
TRBJ2-3 14 TRBD2 . TRBV6-1 TGTGCCAGCAGTCTAGCGGGAGGAATAGATACGCAGTATTTT CASSLAGGIDTQYF
TRBJ1-5 15 TRBD1 many TRBV2 TGTGCCAGCAGTGCACCGACAGGGGGCAATCAGCCCCAGCATTTT CASSAPTGGNQPQHF
TRBJ2-7 13 . . TRBV6-1 TGTGCCAGCAGGACAGGAGGCGGGTACGAGCAGTACTTC CASRTGGGYEQYF
TRBJ2-6 15 . . TRBV6-5 TGTGCCAGCAGTTACGCAGTACCTGGGGCCAACGTCCTGACTTTC CASSYAVPGANVLTF
TRBJ2-7 14 . few TRBV2 TGTGCCAGCAGTGAAGGACGGGTCTCCTACGAGCAGTACTTC CASSEGRVSYEQYF
TRBJ1-5 13 . few TRBV24-1 TGTGCCACCAGTTGGGGGAGCAATCAGCCCCAGCATTTT CATSWGSNQPQHF
TRBJ2-7 13 . . TRBV7-2 TGTGCCAGCAGCTTTGGCCAGGGCGGCGAGCAGTACTTC CASSFGQGGEQYF
TRBJ1-1 14 . . TRBV7-9 TGTGCCAGCAGCTCGACGGGGGGGCGAACTGAAGCTTTCTTT CASSSTGGRTEAFF
TRBJ2-1 13 . . TRBV10-3 TGTGCCATCAGTGAGTCTCGGTGGGATGAGCAGTTCTTC CAISESRWDEQFF
TRBJ1-5 13 . . TRBV7-2 TGTGCCAGCAGGGCCCAGAGCAATCAGCCCCAGCATTTT CASRAQSNQPQHF
TRBJ2-7 14 . . TRBV7-9 TGTGCCAGCAGCTTATCAGGGGGGGCATACGAGCAGTACTTC CASSLSGGAYEQYF
TRBJ1-1 14 . . TRBV7-9 TGTGCCAGCAGCTCCTTATTGATGAACACTGAAGCTTTCTTT CASSSLLMNTEAFF
TRBJ2-2 15 . . TRBV12-3/TRBV12-4 TGTGCCAGCAGTTTTGTAGGGACCGTGTCCGGGGAGCTGTTTTTT CASSFVGTVSGELFF
TRBJ1-2 15 . large TRBV9 TGTGCCAGCAGCGTCATGGCCGCTCCTAACTATGGCTACACCTTC CASSVMAAPNYGYTF
TRBJ2-5 15 . once TRBV2 TGTGCCAGCACTAGCACCGGGACGCAAATAGAGACCCAGTACTTC CASTSTGTQIETQYF
TRBJ2-2 14 TRBD2 few TRBV2 TGTGCCAGCAGTGGCTTACTAGCGGCCGGGGAGCTGTTTTTT CASSGLLAAGELFF
TRBJ1-1 14 . . TRBV27 TGTGCCAGCACTGCCGGGGCAGGGAACACTGAAGCTTTCTTT CASTAGAGNTEAFF
TRBJ1-1 14 . . TRBV10-3 TGTGCCATCAGCAGACAGGAGCCGAACACTGAAGCTTTCTTT CAISRQEPNTEAFF
TRBJ1-1 12 . . TRBV2 TGTGCCAGCAGTACTGGACTGGGTGAAGCTTTCTTT CASSTGLGEAFF
TRBJ2-7 14 . many TRBV28 TGTGCCAGCGACCTAGGAGGTGGCGTGGCCGAGCAGTACTTC CASDLGGGVAEQYF
TRBJ1-4 15 TRBD1 . TRBV29-1 TGCAGCGTGGCAACGACAGGGGGCGCGAATGAAAAACTGTTTTTT CSVATTGGANEKLFF
TRBJ2-7 16 . . TRBV5-5 TGTGCCAGCAGCAACCGGGACACCTCCCAAACCTACGAGCAGTACTTC CASSNRDTSQTYEQYF
TRBJ1-3 13 . . TRBV29-1 TGCAGTCACTCACAGGGTTCTGGAAACACCATATATTTT CSHSQGSGNTIYF
TRBJ2-2 14 . many TRBV9 TGTGCCAGCAGCGTAGTTAAGTTCCCCGGGGAGCTGTTTTTT CASSVVKFPGELFF
TRBJ1-4 15 TRBD1 many TRBV7-9 TGTGCCAGCAGCTTAGAGGGCCAGGGGGGTCGAAAACTGTTTTTT CASSLEGQGGRKLFF
TRBJ2-1 16 TRBD2 . TRBV24-1 TGTGCCACCACCGCGGGGGGCCTTGGTGGGAGCAATGAGCAGTTCTTC CATTAGGLGGSNEQFF
TRBJ2-7 15 TRBD2 . TRBV20-1 TGCAGTGCGAGGATACCGGGACTAGCGGCCTACGAGCAGTACTTC CSARIPGLAAYEQYF
TRBJ1-5 12 . . TRBV20-1 TGCAGTGGGACACAGGGTCAACAGCCCCAGCATTTT CSGTQGQQPQHF
TRBJ2-7 14 TRBD2 . TRBV20-1 TGCAGTGCAAAGACCGGGACTAGGTACTACGAGCAGTACTTC CSAKTGTRYYEQYF
TRBJ2-7 13 TRBD1 . TRBV27 TGTGCCAGCAGTCCCGGGACAGGGATCGAGCAGTACTTC CASSPGTGIEQYF
TRBJ2-5 15 TRBD2 many TRBV5-1 TGCGCCAGCAGCTTGGGACTAGCGTCACAAGAGACCCAGTACTTC CASSLGLASQETQYF
TRBJ2-1 16 TRBD1 once TRBV19 TGTGCCAGTATTCCAGACAGGGGGCGATCTATCAATGAGCAGTTCTTC CASIPDRGRSINEQFF
TRBJ1-1 15 TRBD1 . TRBV15 TGTGCCACCGGATCCACGCGGACAGGCATGACTGAAGCTTTCTTT CATGSTRTGMTEAFF
TRBJ2-1 14 TRBD2 . TRBV10-2 TGCGCCAGCAGTGAGCAGACTAGCTCCAATGAGCAGTTCTTC CASSEQTSSNEQFF
TRBJ1-1 13 . . TRBV7-9 TGTGCCAGCAGCCATAAAGACCTAACTGAAGCTTTCTTT CASSHKDLTEAFF
TRBJ2-5 13 . . TRBV24-1 TGTGCCACCAGTGAGAGGTACCAAGAGACCCAGTACTTC CATSERYQETQYF
TRBJ1-2 16 . . TRBV24-1 TGTGCCACCAGTGATCCGCGGACAGAAATTAACTATGGCTACACCTTC CATSDPRTEINYGYTF
TRBJ1-4 12 TRBD1 . TRBV29-1 TGCAGCGTCGGGACAGGGGATGAAAAACTGTTTTTT CSVGTGDEKLFF
TRBJ1-2 14 . . TRBV27 TGTGCCAGCAGTTCCCCGGGACATCGTGGGGGCTACACCTTC CASSSPGHRGGYTF
TRBJ2-2 16 TRBD1 many TRBV10-3 TGTGCCATCAGAGGGCCAGGGGGCGCAGGGCCCGGGGAGCTGTTTTTT CAIRGPGGAGPGELFF
TRBJ2-1 14 . . TRBV9 TGTGCCAGCCGAGTGAGCGATGGGACAATGGAGCAGTTCTTC CASRVSDGTMEQFF
TRBJ2-1 14 . . TRBV10-1 TGCGCCAGCAGTGCTACGAGGAATGGGAATGAGCAGTTCTTC CASSATRNGNEQFF
TRBJ1-6 16 . few TRBV10-3 TGTGCCATCAGTGAGTCTTTGGGACCCCATAATTCACCCCTCCACTTT CAISESLGPHNSPLHF
TRBJ2-7 16 TRBD1 many TRBV11-2 TGTGCCAGCAGCTTCACCCCCTGGACAGGGGACGACGAGCAGTACTTC CASSFTPWTGDDEQYF